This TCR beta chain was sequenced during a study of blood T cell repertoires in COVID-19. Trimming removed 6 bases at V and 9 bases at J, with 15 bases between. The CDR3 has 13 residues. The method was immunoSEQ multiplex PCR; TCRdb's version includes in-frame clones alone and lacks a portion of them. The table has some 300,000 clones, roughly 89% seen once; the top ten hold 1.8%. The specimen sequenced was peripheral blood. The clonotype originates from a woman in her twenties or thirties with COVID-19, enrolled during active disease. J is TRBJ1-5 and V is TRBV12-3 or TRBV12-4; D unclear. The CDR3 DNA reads TGTGCCAGCAGCCCCCCGGGTGCCGCGCCCCAGCATTTT. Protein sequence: CASSPPGAAPQHF.